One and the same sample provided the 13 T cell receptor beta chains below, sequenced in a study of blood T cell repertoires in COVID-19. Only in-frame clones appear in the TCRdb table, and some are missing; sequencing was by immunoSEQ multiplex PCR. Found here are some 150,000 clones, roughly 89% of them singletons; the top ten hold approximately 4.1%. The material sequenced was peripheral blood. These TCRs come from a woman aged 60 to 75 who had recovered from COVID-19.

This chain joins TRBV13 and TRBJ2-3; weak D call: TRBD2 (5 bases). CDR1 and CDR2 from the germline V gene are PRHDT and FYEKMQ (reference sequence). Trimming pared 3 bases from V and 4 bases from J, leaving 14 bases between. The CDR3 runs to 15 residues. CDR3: CASSFRLAGPDTQYF. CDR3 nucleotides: TGTGCCAGCAGCTTCCGGCTAGCAGGTCCAGATACGCAGTATTTT.

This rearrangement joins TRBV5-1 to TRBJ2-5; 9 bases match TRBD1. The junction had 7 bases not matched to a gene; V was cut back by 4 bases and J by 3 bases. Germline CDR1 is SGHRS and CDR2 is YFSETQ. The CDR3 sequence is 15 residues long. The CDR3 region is CASSMGTGNEETQYF. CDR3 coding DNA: TGCGCCAGCAGCATGGGGACAGGGAATGAAGAGACCCAGTACTTC.

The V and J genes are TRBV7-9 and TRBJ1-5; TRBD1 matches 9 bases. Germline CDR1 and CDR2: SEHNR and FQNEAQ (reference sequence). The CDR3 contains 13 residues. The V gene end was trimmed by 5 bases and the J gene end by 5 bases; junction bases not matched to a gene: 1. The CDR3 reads CASSRTGDQPQHF. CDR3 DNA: TGTGCCAGCAGCCGGACAGGGGATCAGCCCCAGCATTTT.

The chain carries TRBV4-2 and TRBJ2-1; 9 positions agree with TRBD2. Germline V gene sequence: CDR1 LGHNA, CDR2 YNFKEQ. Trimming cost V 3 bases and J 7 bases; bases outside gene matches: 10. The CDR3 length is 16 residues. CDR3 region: CASSHRGGGGANEQFF. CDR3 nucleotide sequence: TGTGCCAGCAGCCATCGAGGAGGCGGGGGGGCAAATGAGCAGTTCTTC.

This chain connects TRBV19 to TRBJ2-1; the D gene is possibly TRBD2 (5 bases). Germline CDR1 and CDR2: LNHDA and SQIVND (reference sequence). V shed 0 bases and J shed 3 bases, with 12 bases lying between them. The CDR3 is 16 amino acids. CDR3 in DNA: TGTGCCAGTAGTATAGATGTGGGGAGCCTCTACAATGAGCAGTTCTTC. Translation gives CASSIDVGSLYNEQFF.

The CDR3 sequence is CATRTSGGNEQFF. The CDR3 region has the DNA TGTGCCACCAGGACTAGCGGGGGCAATGAGCAGTTCTTC. The rearrangement joins TRBV24-1 to TRBJ2-1; TRBD2 aligns across 12 bases. The V gene end was trimmed by 7 bases and the J gene end by 6 bases; junction bases not matched to a gene: 0. The germline CDR1 and CDR2 sequences are KGHDR and SFDVKD. This CDR3 is built from 13 residues.

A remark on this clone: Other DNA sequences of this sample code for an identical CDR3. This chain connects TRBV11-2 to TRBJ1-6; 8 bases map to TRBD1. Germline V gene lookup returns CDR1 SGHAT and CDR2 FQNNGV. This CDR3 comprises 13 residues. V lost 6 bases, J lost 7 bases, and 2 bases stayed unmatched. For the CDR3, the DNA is TGTGCCAGCAGAAGACAGGGGAATTCACCCCTCCACTTT. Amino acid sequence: CASRRQGNSPLHF.

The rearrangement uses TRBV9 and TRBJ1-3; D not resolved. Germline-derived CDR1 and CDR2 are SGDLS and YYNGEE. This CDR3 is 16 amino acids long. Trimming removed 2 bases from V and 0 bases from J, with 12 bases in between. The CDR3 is CASSVGGPGSGNTIYF. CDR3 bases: TGTGCCAGCAGCGTTGGAGGACCGGGCTCTGGAAACACCATATATTTT.

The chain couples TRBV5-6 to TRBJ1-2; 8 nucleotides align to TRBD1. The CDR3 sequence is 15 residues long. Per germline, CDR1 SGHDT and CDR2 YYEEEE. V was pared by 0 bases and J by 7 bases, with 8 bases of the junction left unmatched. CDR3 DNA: TGTGCCAGCAGCTTGGTGGCAGGGGGCGGGTTTGGCTACACCTTC. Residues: CASSLVAGGGFGYTF.

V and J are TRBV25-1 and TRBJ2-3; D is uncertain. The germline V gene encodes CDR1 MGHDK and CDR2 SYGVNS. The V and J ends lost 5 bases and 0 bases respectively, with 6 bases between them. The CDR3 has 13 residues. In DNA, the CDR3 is TGTGCCAGCAGTAAATCTAGCACAGATACGCAGTATTTT. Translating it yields CASSKSSTDTQYF.

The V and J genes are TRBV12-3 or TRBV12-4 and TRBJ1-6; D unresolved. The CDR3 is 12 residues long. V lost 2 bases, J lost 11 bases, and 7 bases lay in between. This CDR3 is CASSLSPAPLHF. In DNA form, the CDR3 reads TGTGCCAGCAGTTTATCCCCAGCACCCCTCCACTTT.

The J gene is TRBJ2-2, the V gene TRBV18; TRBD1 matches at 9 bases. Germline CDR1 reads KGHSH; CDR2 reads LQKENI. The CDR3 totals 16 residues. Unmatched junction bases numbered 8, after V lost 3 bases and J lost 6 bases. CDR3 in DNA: TGTGCCAGCTCACCGGAACAGGGGGCAAATCCCGGGGAGCTGTTTTTT. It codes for CASSPEQGANPGELFF.

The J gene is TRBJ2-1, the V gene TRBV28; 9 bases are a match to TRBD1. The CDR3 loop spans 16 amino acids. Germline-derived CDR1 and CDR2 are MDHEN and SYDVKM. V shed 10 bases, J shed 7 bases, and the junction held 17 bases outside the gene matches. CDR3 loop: CAISTSGTGTLNEQFF. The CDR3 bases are TGTGCCATCTCCACCTCCGGGACAGGGACTCTAAATGAGCAGTTCTTC.